Detailed here is one T cell receptor (beta chain). The antigen remains unidentified. This sample is drawn from a study of shared clonotypes between healthy human individuals. Sequenced by immunoSEQ multiplex PCR; TCRdb stores in-frame clones only, minus some. The sample has 2 million to 2.5 million clones, about 94% seen once. The V gene end was trimmed by 1 base and the J gene end by 9 bases; junction bases not matched to a gene: 5. From germline, CDR1 is SEHNR and CDR2 FQNEAQ (reference sequence). The CDR3 totals 14 residues. General observations from the study: In general, naive subsets displayed greater estimated richness than memory subsets did.

This clonotype was obtained from a man aged 18 to 29 in good health. The chain links TRBV7-9 to TRBJ1-2; 10 bases map to TRBD1. Sequencing was done on a sample of naive CD4+ T cells sorted from blood. As for subset: CD45RA+ positively selected. The CDR3 loop is CASSLEGQGPSYTF. CDR3 sequence (DNA): TGTGCCAGCAGCTTAGAGGGACAGGGGCCCAGCTACACCTTC.